This entry concerns a single T cell receptor beta chain. Its antigen remains unidentified. This entry is derived from a study of T cell responses to AZD1222 COVID-19 vaccine. Whole-study findings and limits: Spike as a whole was targeted by vaccine-associated CD4 TCRs, dominant at 160-218 and 743-854. Spike-specific TCR depth and breadth grew after two AZD1222 doses.

Clones were sequenced by immunoSEQ multiplex PCR, and TCRdb holds only the in-frame ones, with some missing. The sample lists more than 150,000 clones; approximately 91% were seen once. This CDR3 is 17 amino acids long. CDR1 and CDR2 from the germline V gene are SGHTA and FQGNSA. V gave up 0 bases and J gave up 6 bases; unmatched junction bases: 4. This sequence was found in an adult who received the AZD1222 COVID-19 vaccine. The gene calls are TRBV7-2 and TRBJ2-5, with TRBD2 identical over 16 bases. Sequencing used peripheral blood, obtained 28 days after the second AZD1222 dose. Written as DNA, the CDR3 is TGTGCCAGCAGCTTAGCTGGGACTAGCGGGGGGGCCAAGACCCAGTACTTC. It is translated as CASSLAGTSGGAKTQYF.